This entry lists 26 T cell receptor beta chains sequenced from one sample in a study of neurological immune-mediated disorders. MiXCR, applied by TCRdb to the 5' RACE reads, yields one record per CDR3 protein. The table has about 46,000 distinct CDR3 sequences, less than 2% seen once. Sequenced input: PBMCs. These receptors came from a woman between 35 and 50 years old with multiple sclerosis.

V is TRBV10-3 and J is TRBJ2-3; 12 nucleotides match TRBD2. CDR3 length: 14 amino acids. V was pared by 6 bases and J by 6 bases, with 4 bases of the junction left unmatched. From germline, CDR1 is ENHRY and CDR2 SYGVKD. The CDR3 DNA reads TGTGCCATCAGGCTAGCGGGGGGGCCGGATACGCAGTATTTT. Protein: CAIRLAGGPDTQYF.

At least ten counts were recorded for this clonotype. For the CDR3, the DNA is TGCGCCAGCAGGGGGACTAGCGGGGGTGAGCAGTTCTTC. Amino acid sequence: CASRGTSGGEQFF. The J gene is TRBJ2-1, the V gene TRBV5-1, with 14 bases lining up with TRBD2. The V segment lost 5 bases and the J segment 9 bases; nucleotides outside the gene matches: 1. The CDR3 contains 13 residues. Germline V gene lookup returns CDR1 SGHRS and CDR2 YFSETQ. Filled out from reference TRBV5-1 and TRBJ2-1, the complete variable domain reads KAGVTQTPRYLIKTRGQQVTLSCSPISGHRSVSWYQQTPGQGLQFLFEYFSETQRNKGNFPGRFSGRQFSNSRSEMNVSTLELGDSALYLCASRGTSGGEQFFGPGTRLTVL.

There are many counts of this clonotype. The V call is TRBV7-2, the J call TRBJ2-7; D is ambiguous. Trimming left V 4 bases short and J 4 bases short, with 11 bases between. Germline V gene data show CDR1 as SGHTA and CDR2 as FQGNSA. The CDR3 runs to 13 residues. The chain's CDR3 is CASSSRVQYEQYF. The CDR3 DNA reads as TGTGCCAGCAGCTCCCGGGTCCAATACGAGCAGTACTTC.

There are many counts of this clonotype. The chain combines TRBV20-1 with TRBJ2-1; no clear D. CDR1 is DFQATT and CDR2 is SNEGSKA in the germline V gene (reference sequence). This CDR3 has 14 amino acids. The germline V and J ends were trimmed by 0 bases and 0 bases, with 6 bases remaining between them. CDR3 in DNA: TGCAGTGCTAGAGATCCGACCTCCTACAATGAGCAGTTCTTC. This gives the protein CSARDPTSYNEQFF.

This clonotype was picked up many times. V usage is TRBV29-1 and J usage is TRBJ1-1; tentatively, D is TRBD1 (6 bases). Trimming removed 8 bases at V and 2 bases at J, with 15 bases between. The length of the CDR3 is 13 residues. Per germline, CDR1 SQVTM and CDR2 ANQGSEA. The DNA of the CDR3 is TGCAGCTTAGGGGGGGGAGAAAACACTGAAGCTTTCTTT. This translates into CSLGGGENTEAFF.

Ten or more counts support this clonotype. The chain uses TRBV10-3 and TRBJ2-7; tentative D call: TRBD1 (6 bases). This CDR3 region has 13 residues. Trimming removed 2 bases from V and 6 bases from J, with 11 bases in between. CDR1 is ENHRY and CDR2 is SYGVKD in the germline V gene. The CDR3: CAISEARTAEQYF. In nucleotides, the CDR3 is TGTGCCATCAGTGAGGCTCGGACAGCCGAGCAGTACTTC.

Ten or more counts support this clonotype. This rearrangement joins TRBV5-1 to TRBJ1-1; TRBD1 might be the D (5 bases). The CDR3 totals 13 residues. Trimming removed 6 bases from V and 3 bases from J, with 12 bases in between. CDR1 is SGHRS, CDR2 YFSETQ, per germline. The CDR3 nucleotides are TGCGCCAGCAATGAGGGGAAGGACACTGAAGCTTTCTTT. Translating it yields CASNEGKDTEAFF.

This clonotype was counted at least ten times. The rearrangement links TRBV5-1 to TRBJ2-3, with 11 bases fitting TRBD2. With V trimmed by 4 bases and J by 5 bases, 9 bases remained unmatched. CDR3 length: 16 amino acids. Germline CDR1 reads SGHRS; CDR2 reads YFSETQ. The CDR3 DNA follows: TGCGCCAGCAGCCTGACCACTAGCGGGGGAGGAGATACGCAGTATTTT. Translating it yields CASSLTTSGGGDTQYF.

This clonotype was recorded many times. At one of its ends the junction is not consistent with the germline gene, which may arise from a read error. The gene calls are TRBV5-1 and TRBJ1-1, with a weak D call TRBD1 (5 bases). CDR1 is SGHRS and CDR2 is YFSETQ in the germline V gene. CDR3 length: 15 amino acids. In DNA form, the CDR3 reads TGCGCCAGCCGCTTCGGAGGGGCGGTGAACACTGAAGCTTTCTTT. Translating it yields CASRFGGAVNTEAFF.

This clonotype was counted many times. The V gene is TRBV9, the J gene TRBJ2-3, with a weak D call TRBD2 (6 bases). The germline CDR1 and CDR2 sequences are SGDLS and YYNGEE. The CDR3 is made up of 14 amino acids. The V gene lost 0 bases and the J gene lost 6 bases, with 11 bases spanning the gap. CDR3 loop: CASSVGGGGDTQYF. The CDR3 nucleotides are TGTGCCAGCAGCGTAGGAGGAGGAGGGGATACGCAGTATTTT.

This clonotype has ten or more counts. The chain uses TRBV14 and TRBJ2-3, with 7 bases lining up with TRBD1. In germline, CDR1 is SGHDN, CDR2 FVKESK. This CDR3 has 15 amino acids. After removal of 3 bases from V and 9 bases from J, the junction contained 12 bases not matched to a gene. This chain's CDR3 is CASSQGDGTGATQYF. The CDR3 nucleotides read TGTGCCAGCAGCCAGGGGGACGGCACAGGGGCCACGCAGTATTTT.

This clonotype showed up many times. The gene calls are TRBV10-3 and TRBJ2-2; 9 bases agree with TRBD1. CDR1 is ENHRY and CDR2 is SYGVKD in the germline V gene. This CDR3 spans 16 amino acids. Unmatched junction bases numbered 4, after V lost 4 bases and J lost 1 base. This CDR3 reads CAISVQGAGNTGELFF. CDR3 nucleotides: TGTGCCATCAGTGTACAGGGGGCGGGGAACACCGGGGAGCTGTTTTTT.

In this sample, this clonotype turned up many times. V and J are TRBV6-5 and TRBJ2-7, with D perhaps TRBD2 (5 bases). The V end was cut by 6 bases, the J end by 6 bases, with 9 bases between. Germline-derived CDR1 and CDR2 are MNHEY and SVGAGI. The CDR3 totals 11 residues. Here the CDR3 reads CASRYRGEQYF. CDR3 coding DNA: TGTGCCAGCAGGTACCGGGGCGAGCAGTACTTC.

This clonotype was picked up many times. The chain joins TRBV4-1 to TRBJ1-5; 7 nucleotides align to TRBD1. The germline V gene encodes CDR1 MGHRA and CDR2 YSYEKL. The length of the CDR3 is 15 residues. The trim removed 1 base at V and 5 bases at J, leaving 5 bases unmatched. Written as DNA, the CDR3 is TGCGCCAGCAGCCAAGGGACAGGAAAATATCAGCCCCAGCATTTT. Encoded protein: CASSQGTGKYQPQHF.

This clonotype was recorded at least ten times. The chain joins TRBV6-2 or TRBV6-3 to TRBJ1-2; D unclear. The CDR3 is 12 amino acids. Trimming removed 6 bases at V and 6 bases at J, with 11 bases between. CDR1 MNHEY and CDR2 SVGEGT come from the germline V gene. In DNA form, the CDR3 reads TGTGCCAGCAGCTCCTATGAGGATGGCTACACCTTC. Encoded protein: CASSSYEDGYTF.

This clonotype was picked up many times. The chain employs TRBV27 and TRBJ1-1, with D possibly being TRBD1 (6 bases). V was pared by 5 bases and J by 5 bases, with 18 bases between. The CDR3 has 15 residues. The germline V gene encodes CDR1 MNHEY and CDR2 SMNVEV (reference sequence). The CDR3 protein is CASSLSRGGGTEAFF. CDR3 sequence (DNA): TGTGCCAGCAGTCTCTCTAGGGGGGGTGGAACTGAAGCTTTCTTT.

This clonotype was observed many times. The chain uses TRBV4-1 and TRBJ1-2; D perhaps matches TRBD1 (5 bases). Trimming took 0 bases from V and 8 from J, leaving 16 bases between them. The CDR3 loop spans 15 amino acids. Germline V gives CDR1 MGHRA, CDR2 YSYEKL. The CDR3 bases are TGCGCCAGCAGCCAAGATCTCCCCCGTGGGGGGGGCTACACCTTC. This sequence encodes CASSQDLPRGGGYTF.

The sample holds many counts of this clonotype. The V call is TRBV2, the J call TRBJ1-5; tentative D call: TRBD1 (5 bases). V lost 4 bases and J lost 7, with 11 bases in between. This CDR3 contains 13 residues. Germline values: CDR1 SNHLY, CDR2 FYNNEI. CDR3 protein: CASSGDWAQPQHF. CDR3 nucleotide sequence: TGTGCCAGCAGTGGGGACTGGGCCCAGCCCCAGCATTTT.

This clonotype came up many times. V gene TRBV20-1 combines with J gene TRBJ2-3; TRBD1 aligns across 7 bases. The V gene end was trimmed by 1 base and the J gene end by 2 bases; junction bases not matched to a gene: 9. CDR1 and CDR2 (germline): DFQATT, SNEGSKA (reference sequence). This CDR3 has 16 amino acids. Written as DNA, the CDR3 is TGCAGTGCTAGAGGCTGGGTAGGGGGCCCCACAGATACGCAGTATTTT. This encodes CSARGWVGGPTDTQYF.

This clonotype was seen ten or more times. The CDR3 loop reads CASSLVPGPGGYTF. DNA of the CDR3: TGTGCCAGCAGCTTAGTTCCGGGGCCGGGAGGCTACACCTTC. The rearrangement uses TRBV7-3 and TRBJ1-2; D is possibly TRBD1 (5 bases). This CDR3 contains 14 residues. Germline assignment: CDR1 SGHTA and CDR2 FQGTGA. Trimming took 2 bases from V and 8 from J, leaving 15 bases between them.

This clonotype appeared many times. The chain carries TRBV5-1 and TRBJ2-3; D is uncertain. The ends were cut back, 4 bases at V and 6 bases at J, with 15 bases in the middle. This CDR3 contains 14 residues. Germline CDR1 is SGHRS and CDR2 is YFSETQ. The CDR3 is CASSAVVSSDTQYF. CDR3 in DNA: TGCGCCAGCAGCGCGGTTGTTTCATCCGATACGCAGTATTTT.

This clonotype occurred many times. V is TRBV6-1 and J is TRBJ2-3, with D unresolved. V was pared by 5 bases and J by 9 bases, with 21 bases between. Germline assignment: CDR1 MNHNS and CDR2 SASEGT. The CDR3 is 15 residues long. CDR3 sequence: CASSSRSDSSKTQYF. The DNA for the CDR3 is TGTGCCAGCAGTTCCAGGTCGGATTCTTCAAAGACGCAGTATTTT.

At least ten counts were recorded for this clonotype. The rearrangement links TRBV6-4 to TRBJ1-6, with D unresolved. Germline V gene sequence: CDR1 MRHNA, CDR2 SNTAGT. This CDR3 is built from 14 residues. Trimming removed 6 bases from V and 7 bases from J, with 13 bases in between. CDR3 residues: CASSLDGSNSPLHF. CDR3 in DNA: TGTGCCAGCAGCCTGGACGGTTCGAATTCACCCCTCCACTTT.

This clonotype has a count of ten or more. This rearrangement joins TRBV20-1 to TRBJ2-7, with TRBD2 matching 14 bases. J was trimmed by 0 bases and V by 6 bases; bases with no gene match: 7. Per the germline V gene, CDR1 is DFQATT and CDR2 is SNEGSKA (reference sequence). The CDR3 loop spans 16 amino acids. The CDR3: CSASGLAGGNSYEQYF. The CDR3 coding sequence is TGCAGTGCCTCAGGACTAGCGGGGGGCAACTCCTACGAGCAGTACTTC.

This clonotype was seen ten or more times. The rearrangement links TRBV7-8 to TRBJ1-1; D unclear. From germline, CDR1 is SGHVS and CDR2 FQNEAQ. The length of the CDR3 is 13 residues. V was clipped by 0 bases and J by 6 bases, with 8 bases between them. The CDR3 protein is CASSLAFTAEAFF. CDR3 nucleotide sequence: TGTGCCAGCAGCTTAGCTTTTACGGCTGAAGCTTTCTTT.

This clonotype has at least ten counts. The chain combines TRBV6-6 with TRBJ2-3; maybe TRBD2 (5 bases). This CDR3 comprises 12 residues. Deletions cut 8 bases from V and 5 bases from J, with 11 bases between. CDR1 is MNHNY and CDR2 is SVGAGI in the germline V gene (reference sequence). The CDR3 coding sequence is TGTGCCAGCCTCGAGGGAAGAGATACGCAGTATTTT. Encoded protein: CASLEGRDTQYF.